The source of this T cell receptor beta chain is a study of T-cell reconstitution after alpha-beta-depleted transplantation in children. The CDR3 runs 14 residues. Trimming removed 5 bases from V and 4 bases from J, with 18 bases in between. In germline, CDR1 is DFQATT, CDR2 SNEGSKA (reference sequence). Unique molecular identifiers featured in how the TCRbeta library was prepared. TCRdb reprocessed the PCR reads with MiXCR, giving one entry per CDR3 protein. The sample consists of 260,000 or so distinct CDR3 sequences, around 12% of them appearing once. This clonotype was observed many times. The chain joins TRBV20-1 to TRBJ2-7, with D possibly matching TRBD1 (5 bases). Sequences were derived from PBMCs from the stem cell graft donor, sampled from the stem cell graft. The source of this sequence is a human donor who donated a stem cell graft to a child with acute lymphoblastic leukemia. CDR3: CSAQGLPMRYEQYF. The CDR3 DNA sequence: TGCAGTGCTCAGGGCCTACCCATGAGGTACGAGCAGTACTTC.